This TCR beta chain came from a study of blood T cell repertoires in COVID-19. Authors' analysis steps: Nucleated cell number was recorded as an estimate derived from reference gene primer amplification. TCRdb keeps only in-frame clones here, not all; method: immunoSEQ multiplex PCR. V and J calls and clone size are copied from that table; D and trimming were computed from the DNA. Of 250,000 to 400,000 clones listed, roughly nine tenths were seen once; the top ten hold 4.5% to 6.5%. Germline-derived CDR1 and CDR2 are SNHLY and FYNNEI. Trimming removed 5 bases from V and 2 bases from J, with 15 bases in between. The CDR3 spans 15 residues.

This receptor was identified in a man aged 55 to 69 who had recovered from COVID-19. Sequenced sample: PBMCs or T cells enriched from blood (not recorded which). V gene TRBV2 combines with J gene TRBJ2-5, with D possibly matching TRBD2 (5 bases). The CDR3 spells CASSPPLGAQETQYF. CDR3 coding DNA: TGTGCCAGCAGTCCGCCGCTGGGAGCGCAAGAGACCCAGTACTTC.